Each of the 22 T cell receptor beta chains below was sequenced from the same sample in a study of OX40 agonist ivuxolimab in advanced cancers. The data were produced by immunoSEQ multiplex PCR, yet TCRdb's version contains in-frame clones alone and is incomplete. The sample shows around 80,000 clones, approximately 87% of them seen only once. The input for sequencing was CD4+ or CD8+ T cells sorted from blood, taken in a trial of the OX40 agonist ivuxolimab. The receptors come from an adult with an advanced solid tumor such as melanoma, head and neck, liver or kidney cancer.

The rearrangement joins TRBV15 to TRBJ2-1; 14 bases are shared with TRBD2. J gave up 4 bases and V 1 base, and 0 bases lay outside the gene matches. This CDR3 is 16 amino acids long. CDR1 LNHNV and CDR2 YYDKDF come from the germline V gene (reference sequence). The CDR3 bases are TGTGCCACCAGCAGAGGGACTAGCGGGGGGTACAATGAGCAGTTCTTC. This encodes CATSRGTSGGYNEQFF.

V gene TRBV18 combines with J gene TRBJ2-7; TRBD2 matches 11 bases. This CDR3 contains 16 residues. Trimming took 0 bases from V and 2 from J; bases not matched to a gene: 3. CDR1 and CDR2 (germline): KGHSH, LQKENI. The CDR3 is CASSPPIAGGPYEQYF. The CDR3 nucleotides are TGTGCCAGCTCACCACCCATAGCGGGGGGGCCCTACGAGCAGTACTTC.

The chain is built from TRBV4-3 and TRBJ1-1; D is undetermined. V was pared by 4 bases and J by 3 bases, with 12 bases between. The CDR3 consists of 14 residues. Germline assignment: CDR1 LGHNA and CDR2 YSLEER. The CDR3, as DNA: TGCGCCAGCAGCCGATTATCCTTCGACACTGAAGCTTTCTTT. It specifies CASSRLSFDTEAFF.

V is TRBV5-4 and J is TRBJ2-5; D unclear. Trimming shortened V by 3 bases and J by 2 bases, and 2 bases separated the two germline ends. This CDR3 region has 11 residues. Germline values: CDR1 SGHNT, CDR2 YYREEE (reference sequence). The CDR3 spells CASSSQETQYF. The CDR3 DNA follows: TGTGCCAGCAGCTCACAAGAGACCCAGTACTTC.

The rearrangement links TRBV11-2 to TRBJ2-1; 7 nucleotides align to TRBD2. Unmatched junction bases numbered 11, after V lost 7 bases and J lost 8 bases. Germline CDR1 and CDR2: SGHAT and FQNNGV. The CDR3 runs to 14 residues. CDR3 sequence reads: CASNIAGTIHEQFF. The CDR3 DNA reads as TGTGCCAGCAACATTGCCGGGACTATACATGAGCAGTTCTTC.

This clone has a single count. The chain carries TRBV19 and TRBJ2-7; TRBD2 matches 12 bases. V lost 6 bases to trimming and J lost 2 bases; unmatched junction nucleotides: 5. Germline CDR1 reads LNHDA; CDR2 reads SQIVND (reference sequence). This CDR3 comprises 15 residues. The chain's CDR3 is CASSRLAGDTYEQYF. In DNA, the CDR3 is TGTGCCAGTAGCCGACTAGCGGGAGACACCTACGAGCAGTACTTC.

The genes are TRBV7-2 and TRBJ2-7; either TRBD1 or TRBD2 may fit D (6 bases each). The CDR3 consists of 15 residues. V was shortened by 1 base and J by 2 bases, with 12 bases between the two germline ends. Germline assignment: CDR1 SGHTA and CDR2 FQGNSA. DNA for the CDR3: TGTGCCAGCAGCTTAGTGCGGGACACCACCTACGAGCAGTACTTC. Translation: CASSLVRDTTYEQYF.

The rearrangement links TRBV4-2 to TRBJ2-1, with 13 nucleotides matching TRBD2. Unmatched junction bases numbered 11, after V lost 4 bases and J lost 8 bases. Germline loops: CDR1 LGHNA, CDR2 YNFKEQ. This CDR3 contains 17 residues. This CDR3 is CASSLSVRTSGSDEQFF. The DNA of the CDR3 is TGTGCCAGCAGCCTATCGGTCCGGACTAGCGGGAGCGATGAGCAGTTCTTC.

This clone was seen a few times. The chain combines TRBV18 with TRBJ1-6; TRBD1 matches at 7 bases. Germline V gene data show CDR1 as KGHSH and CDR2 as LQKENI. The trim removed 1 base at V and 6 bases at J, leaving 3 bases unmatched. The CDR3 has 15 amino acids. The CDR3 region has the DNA TGTGCCAGCTCACCACAACAGGGGACTAATTCACCCCTCCACTTT. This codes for CASSPQQGTNSPLHF.

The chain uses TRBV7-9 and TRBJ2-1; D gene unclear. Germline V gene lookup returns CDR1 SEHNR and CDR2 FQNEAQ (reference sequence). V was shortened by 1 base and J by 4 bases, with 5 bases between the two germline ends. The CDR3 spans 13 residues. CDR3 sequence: CASSLGQYNEQFF. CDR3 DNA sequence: TGTGCCAGCAGCTTAGGCCAGTACAATGAGCAGTTCTTC.

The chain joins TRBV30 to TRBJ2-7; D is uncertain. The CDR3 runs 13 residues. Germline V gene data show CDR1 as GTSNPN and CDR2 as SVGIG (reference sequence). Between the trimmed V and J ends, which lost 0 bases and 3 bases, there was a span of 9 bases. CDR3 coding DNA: TGTGCCTGGAGTGTACATCTGGGCTACGAGCAGTACTTC. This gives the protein CAWSVHLGYEQYF. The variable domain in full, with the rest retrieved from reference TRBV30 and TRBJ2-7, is SQTIHQWPATLVQPVGSPLSLECTVEGTSNPNLYWYRQAAGRGLQLLFYSVGIGQISSEVPQNLSASRPQDRQFILSSKKLLLSDSGFYLCAWSVHLGYEQYFGPGTRLTVT.

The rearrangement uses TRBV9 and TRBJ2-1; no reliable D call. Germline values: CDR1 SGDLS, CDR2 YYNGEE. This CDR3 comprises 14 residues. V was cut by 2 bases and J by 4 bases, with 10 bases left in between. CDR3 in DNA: TGTGCCAGCAGCGTTGGGGTATCATACAATGAGCAGTTCTTC. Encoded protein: CASSVGVSYNEQFF. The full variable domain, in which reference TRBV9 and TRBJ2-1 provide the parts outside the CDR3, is DSGVTQTPKHLITATGQRVTLRCSPRSGDLSVYWYQQSLDQGLQFLIQYYNGEERAKGNILERFSAQQFPDLHSELNLSSLELGDSALYFCASSVGVSYNEQFFGPGTRLTVL.

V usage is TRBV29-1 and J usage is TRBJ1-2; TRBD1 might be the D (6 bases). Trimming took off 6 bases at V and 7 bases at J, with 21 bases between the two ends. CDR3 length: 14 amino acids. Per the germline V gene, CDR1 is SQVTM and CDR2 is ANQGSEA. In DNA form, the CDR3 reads TGCAGCGTGGGAGGACAGAGGGTAGTCCCTGGCTACACCTTC. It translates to CSVGGQRVVPGYTF.

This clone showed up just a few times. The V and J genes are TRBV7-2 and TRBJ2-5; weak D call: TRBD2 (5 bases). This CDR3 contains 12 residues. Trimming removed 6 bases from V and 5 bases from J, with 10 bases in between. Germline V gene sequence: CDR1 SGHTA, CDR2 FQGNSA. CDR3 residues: CASRRGLETQYF. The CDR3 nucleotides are TGTGCCAGCAGGCGAGGGCTTGAGACCCAGTACTTC.

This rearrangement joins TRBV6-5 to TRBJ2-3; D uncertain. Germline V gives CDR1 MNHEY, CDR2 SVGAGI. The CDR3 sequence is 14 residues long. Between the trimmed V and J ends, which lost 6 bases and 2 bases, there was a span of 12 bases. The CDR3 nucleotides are TGTGCCAGCAGAGCTCACGGAAACACAGATACGCAGTATTTT. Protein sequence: CASRAHGNTDTQYF.

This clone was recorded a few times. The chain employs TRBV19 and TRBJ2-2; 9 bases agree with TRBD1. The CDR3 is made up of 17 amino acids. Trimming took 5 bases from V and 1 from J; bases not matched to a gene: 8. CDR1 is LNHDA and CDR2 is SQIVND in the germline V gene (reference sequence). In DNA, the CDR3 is TGTGCCAGTAGTTTTCTGGGACAGGGTGGGAACACCGGGGAGCTGTTTTTT. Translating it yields CASSFLGQGGNTGELFF.

The CDR3 reads CASSSGQWRAVSGNTIYF. DNA for the CDR3: TGTGCCAGCAGCTCGGGACAGTGGAGGGCAGTTTCGGGAAACACCATATATTTT. The chain has TRBV7-8 and TRBJ1-3, with 7 bases fitting TRBD1. CDR3 length: 18 residues. The V gene end was trimmed by 4 bases and the J gene end by 4 bases; junction bases not matched to a gene: 16. CDR1 and CDR2 (germline): SGHVS, FQNEAQ.

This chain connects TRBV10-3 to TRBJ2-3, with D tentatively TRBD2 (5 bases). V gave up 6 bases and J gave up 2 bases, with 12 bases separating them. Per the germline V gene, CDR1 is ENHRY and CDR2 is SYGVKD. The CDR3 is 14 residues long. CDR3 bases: TGTGCCATCAGCCTCGGGGTGGACACAGATACGCAGTATTTT. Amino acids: CAISLGVDTDTQYF.

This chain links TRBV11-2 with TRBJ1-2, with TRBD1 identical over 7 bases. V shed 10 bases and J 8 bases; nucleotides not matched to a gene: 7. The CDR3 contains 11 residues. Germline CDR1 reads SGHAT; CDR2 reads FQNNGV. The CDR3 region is CATGTAGGYTF. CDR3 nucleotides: TGTGCCACCGGGACAGCTGGGGGCTACACCTTC.

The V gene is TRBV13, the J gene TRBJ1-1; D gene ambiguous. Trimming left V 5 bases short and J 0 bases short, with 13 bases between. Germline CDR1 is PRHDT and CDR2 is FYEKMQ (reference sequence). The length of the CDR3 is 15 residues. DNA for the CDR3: TGTGCCAGCAGCACGGAAGACAAGATGAACACTGAAGCTTTCTTT. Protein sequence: CASSTEDKMNTEAFF.

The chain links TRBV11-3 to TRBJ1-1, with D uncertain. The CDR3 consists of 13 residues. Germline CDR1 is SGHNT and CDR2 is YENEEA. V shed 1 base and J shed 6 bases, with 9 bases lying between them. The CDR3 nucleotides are TGTGCCAGCAGCTTAGTAACAGATTCTGAAGCTTTCTTT. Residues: CASSLVTDSEAFF.

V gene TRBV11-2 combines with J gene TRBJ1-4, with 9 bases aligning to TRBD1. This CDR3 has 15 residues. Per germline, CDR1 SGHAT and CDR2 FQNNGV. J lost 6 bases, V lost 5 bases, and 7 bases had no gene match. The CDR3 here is CASSPTGTGYEKLFF. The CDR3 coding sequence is TGTGCCAGCAGCCCGACTGGGACAGGGTATGAAAAACTGTTTTTT.